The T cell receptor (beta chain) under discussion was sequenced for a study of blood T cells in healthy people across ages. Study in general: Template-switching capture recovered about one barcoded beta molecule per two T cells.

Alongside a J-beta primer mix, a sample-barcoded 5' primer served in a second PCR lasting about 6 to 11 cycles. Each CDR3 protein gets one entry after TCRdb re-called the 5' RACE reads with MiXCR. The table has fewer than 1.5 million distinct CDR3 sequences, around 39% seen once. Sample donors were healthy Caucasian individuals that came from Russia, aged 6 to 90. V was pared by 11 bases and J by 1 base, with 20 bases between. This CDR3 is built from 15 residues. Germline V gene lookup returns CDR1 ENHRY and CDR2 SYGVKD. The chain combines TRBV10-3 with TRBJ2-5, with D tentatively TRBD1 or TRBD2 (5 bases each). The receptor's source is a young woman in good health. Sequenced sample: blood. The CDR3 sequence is CAVRAEGETQETQYF. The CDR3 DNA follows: TGTGCCGTCCGTGCGGAAGGGGAGACCCAAGAGACCCAGTACTTC.